Sequencing of this TCR beta chain was carried out in a study of T cell responses to AZD1222 COVID-19 vaccine (dated by TCRdb to the early 2020s). A note on the overall study: AZD1222 recipients whose second dose came at about 4 weeks and those whose second dose came at about 12 weeks were combined into one group, since spike-specific TCR depth and breadth did not differ between the two schedules. Trial participants were enrolled by age into 18-55, 56-69 and 70-plus year subgroups, with about 150, 28 and 57 TCR-sequenced participants respectively. A total of approximately 250 trial participants underwent TCR sequencing, of whom about 210 had received two doses of AZD1222 and approximately 26 had received two doses of the MenACWY control vaccine. Findings and caveats that apply to the study as a whole: Conclusions about previously exposed vaccinees were limited because only six AZD1222 recipients were SARS-CoV-2 seropositive at baseline. Because no day 14 peak-response samples were available, repertoires were characterized only after the peak T cell response. The vaccine-associated CD4 TCRs covered the entire spike protein, and the dominant responses fell in regions 160-218 and 743-854. The 56-69-year group was small, and its depth increase did not reach significance, likely because of low power. Reportedly, close to half of the unique spike-specific TCRs recognized epitopes lying outside the regions that are mutated in the B.1.351 and B.1.1.7 variants. Most participants were white British and females outnumbered males, and the authors suggested that clonal diversity may have been underestimated. A significant rise in spike-specific TCR breadth and depth was observed after two AZD1222 doses relative to day 0 and relative to MenACWY recipients.

From the cysteine through the phenylalanine, the CDR3 covers 15 amino acids. Only the CDR3 portion is preserved as DNA: 45 bases, with reading frame beginning at the first base. V gives up 4 bases and J gives up 2 bases, and the segment between their germline ends measures 11 bases. In the germline V gene, CDR1 corresponds to KGHDR and CDR2 to SFDVKD. The CDR3 regions of human TCRbeta chains were analyzed by immunosequencing. The original methods were these. TCRs in the repertoires were matched against a reference library of SARS-CoV-2-specific TCRs that had been generated with the MIRA antigen-specificity platform. Breadth was defined as the fraction of unique TCRs that were SARS-CoV-2-associated, and depth was defined as the fraction of total T cells that were SARS-CoV-2-associated. Using the MIRA data, every spike-specific TCR was mapped to the spike region that the TCR reacted to and assigned to either a CD4 or a CD8 class. Log10-transformed breadth and depth values were compared by one-way ANOVA with Sidak's multiple comparisons tests. This is the immuneACCESS table as TCRdb keeps it, with only in-frame sequences that have V and J called. A part of the clones is gone; compared with another copy, unresolved V genes explain less than half, and the rest is unexplained. That table gives V, J and clone size, and the DNA gave D and trimming. For this sample the table gives about 260,000 clones, of which approximately 95% were detected only once. The ten largest clones represent 0.55% of the sample.

For this clone: The clone's antigen remains unknown. The input lacks base qualities; no much larger clone sits a single base away.

The sample's time point label, in plain terms: baseline before first vaccination. Vaccinee samples came from UK trials COV001 and COV002, including a single-blind randomized controlled phase 2/3 trial of AZD1222 (ChAdOx1 nCoV-19) in healthy adults. Trial participant PBMC samples were collected at day 0 and day 28 after the second dose for TCRbeta chain sequencing. The V gene is TRBV24-1 and the J gene is TRBJ1-5; the D gene cannot be named for sure. The sequences come from peripheral blood, collected on day 0 of AZD1222 vaccination. The TCR comes from an adult in good health. The nucleotide sequence is given as TGTGCCACCAGTGAAAACAGCATCGGCAATCAGCCCCAGCATTTT. It is translated as CATSENSIGNQPQHF.